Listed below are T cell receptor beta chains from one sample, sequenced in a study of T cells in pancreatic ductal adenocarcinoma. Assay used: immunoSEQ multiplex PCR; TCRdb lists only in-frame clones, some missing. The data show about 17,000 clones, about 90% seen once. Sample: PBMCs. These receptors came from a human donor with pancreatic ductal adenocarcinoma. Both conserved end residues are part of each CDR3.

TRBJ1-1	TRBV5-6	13	CASSFDRNTEAFF
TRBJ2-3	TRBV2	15	CASSGTPLSTDTQYF
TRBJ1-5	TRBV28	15	CASSDQGAQGQPQHF
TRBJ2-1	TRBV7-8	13	CASSEGSGVEQFF
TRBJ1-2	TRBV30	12	CAWSEQGKGYTF
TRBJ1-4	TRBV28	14	CASSLGQGYEKLFF
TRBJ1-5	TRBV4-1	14	CASSLYSNNQPQHF
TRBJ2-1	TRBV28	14	CATIRASGVDEQFF
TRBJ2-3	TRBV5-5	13	CASSLFSGDTQYF
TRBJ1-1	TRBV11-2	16	CASSLEFGARNTEAFF
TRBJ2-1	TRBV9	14	CASGVEQGYNEQFF
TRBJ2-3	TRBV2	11	CASSQTGQGAF
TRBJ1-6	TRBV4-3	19	CASSQGRTGGLSYNSPLHF
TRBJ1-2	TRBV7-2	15	CASSPGTGGVYGYTF
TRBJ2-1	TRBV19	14	CASSSGLAGNEQFF
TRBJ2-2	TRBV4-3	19	CASSQDASSGGDDTGELFF
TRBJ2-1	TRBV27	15	CASSSPMGRDNEQFF
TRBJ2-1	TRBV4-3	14	CASSHLASYNEQFF
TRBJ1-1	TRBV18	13	CASSPLRGTEAFF
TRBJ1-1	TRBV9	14	CASSVAGGSTEAFF
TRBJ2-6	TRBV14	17	CASSQLDSPSGANVLTF
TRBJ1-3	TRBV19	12	CASSLPGNTIYF
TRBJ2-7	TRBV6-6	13	CASSYSERYEQYF
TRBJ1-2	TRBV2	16	CASSEMGQVNNYGYTF
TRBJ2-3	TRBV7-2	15	CASSLAGGSTDTQYF
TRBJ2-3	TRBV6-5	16	CASSYWGAGGEDTQYF